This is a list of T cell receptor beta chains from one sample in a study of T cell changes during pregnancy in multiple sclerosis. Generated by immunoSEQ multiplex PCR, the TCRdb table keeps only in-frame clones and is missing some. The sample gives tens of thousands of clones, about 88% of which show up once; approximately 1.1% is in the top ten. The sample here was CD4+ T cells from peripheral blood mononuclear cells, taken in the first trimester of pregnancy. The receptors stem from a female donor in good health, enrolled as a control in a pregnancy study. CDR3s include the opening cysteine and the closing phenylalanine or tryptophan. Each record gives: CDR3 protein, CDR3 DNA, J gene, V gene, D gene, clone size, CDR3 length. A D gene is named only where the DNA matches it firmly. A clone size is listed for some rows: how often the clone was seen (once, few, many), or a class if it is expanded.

CASSYQLANYGYTF | TGTGCCAGCAGTTACCAACTAGCTAACTATGGCTACACCTTC | TRBJ1-2 | TRBV28 | NA | NA | 14
CASSSPGGGAFF | TGTGCCAGCAGCTCCCCCGGGGGTGGGGCTTTCTTT | TRBJ1-1 | TRBV7-2 | NA | NA | 12
CASSLVRGANYGYTF | TGCGCCAGCAGCTTGGTACGGGGGGCTAACTATGGCTACACCTTC | TRBJ1-2 | TRBV5-1 | NA | NA | 15
CASSPGRVSYTGELFF | TGCGCCAGCAGCCCGGGGAGGGTCTCCTACACCGGGGAGCTGTTTTTT | TRBJ2-2 | TRBV5-1 | TRBD2 | NA | 16
CASSPTRASGPYEQYF | TGTGCCAGCAGCCCCACCAGGGCTAGCGGGCCCTACGAGCAGTACTTC | TRBJ2-7 | TRBV9 | TRBD2 | NA | 16
CASSLAGGPSYEQYF | TGCGCCAGCAGTTTAGCGGGAGGGCCCTCCTACGAGCAGTACTTC | TRBJ2-7 | TRBV5-1 | TRBD2 | NA | 15
CASSRQGTNTGELFF | TGTGCCAGCAGCAGACAGGGCACGAACACCGGGGAGCTGTTTTTT | TRBJ2-2 | TRBV5-4 | TRBD1 | once | 15
CASSKLTGILNQPQHF | TGTGCCAGCAGCAAATTGACAGGGATTCTCAATCAGCCCCAGCATTTT | TRBJ1-5 | TRBV28 | TRBD1 | NA | 16
CASSWGQPGITNYGYTF | TGTGCCAGCAGCTGGGGACAACCAGGAATTACTAACTATGGCTACACCTTC | TRBJ1-2 | TRBV7-2 | NA | NA | 17
CASSQEGTGGTTPEKLFF | TGCGCCAGCAGCCAAGAAGGAACAGGGGGTACCACGCCTGAAAAACTGTTTTTT | TRBJ1-4 | TRBV4-1 | TRBD1 | NA | 18
CASSVSGNSNQPQHF | TGTGCCAGCAGCGTCTCAGGCAATAGCAATCAGCCCCAGCATTTT | TRBJ1-5 | TRBV9 | NA | NA | 15
CASSYWRQGWGEAFF | TGTGCCAGCAGTTATTGGCGGCAGGGGTGGGGAGAAGCTTTCTTT | TRBJ1-1 | TRBV5-8 | NA | NA | 15
CASSRGTVYGYTF | TGTGCCAGCAGTAGGGGAACCGTCTATGGCTACACCTTC | TRBJ1-2 | TRBV6-5 | NA | NA | 13
CASSDGVRSNQPQHF | TGTGCCAGCAGTGATGGAGTTCGTAGCAATCAGCCCCAGCATTTT | TRBJ1-5 | TRBV6-1 | NA | NA | 15
CASSIAGSGGTHQPQHF | TGTGCCAGTAGTATAGCGGGGAGTGGGGGGACTCATCAGCCCCAGCATTTT | TRBJ1-5 | TRBV19 | NA | NA | 17
CASSPGQVLSEQYF | TGTGCCAGCAGCCCGGGACAGGTCCTCTCCGAGCAGTACTTC | TRBJ2-7 | TRBV11-2 | TRBD1 | NA | 14
CASRQGNQPQHF | TGTGCCAGCAGACAGGGCAATCAGCCCCAGCATTTT | TRBJ1-5 | TRBV6-6 | NA | few | 12
CASSHPGQGQDTQYF | TGTGCCAGCAGCCACCCTGGACAGGGGCAAGATACGCAGTATTTT | TRBJ2-3 | TRBV4-2 | TRBD1 | NA | 15
CASSFGGRGDETQYF | TGCGCCAGCAGCTTTGGTGGGAGGGGTGATGAGACCCAGTACTTC | TRBJ2-5 | TRBV5-1 | TRBD2 | once | 15
CASSRYTPPYGYGYTF | TGTGCCAGCAGCAGATACACGCCCCCTTACGGGTATGGCTACACCTTC | TRBJ1-2 | TRBV13 | NA | NA | 16
CASSQSSIGTQYF | TGTGCCAGCAGTCAAAGTAGTATCGGGACCCAGTACTTC | TRBJ2-5 | TRBV7-3 | NA | NA | 13
CASSPGGSGANVLTF | TGTGCCAGCTCACCAGGCGGCTCTGGGGCCAACGTCCTGACTTTC | TRBJ2-6 | TRBV18 | NA | NA | 15
CASSPAPGREIIYGYTF | TGTGCCAGCAGCCCCGCACCGGGTCGGGAGATAATATATGGCTACACCTTC | TRBJ1-2 | TRBV7-3 | NA | few | 17
CASSSRDRERETQYF | TGCGCCAGCAGCTCCCGGGACAGGGAGAGGGAGACCCAGTACTTC | TRBJ2-5 | TRBV5-1 | TRBD1 | NA | 15
CASSSTSGNPGELFF | TGTGCCAGCAGCTCGACTAGCGGTAATCCCGGGGAGCTGTTTTTT | TRBJ2-2 | TRBV7-2 | TRBD2 | NA | 15
CASSLEGAGGNTIYF | TGTGCCAGCAGCTTAGAGGGGGCTGGTGGAAACACCATATATTTT | TRBJ1-3 | TRBV7-9 | TRBD1 | NA | 15
CASSLRLAGASGELFF | TGTGCCAGCAGCTTGCGACTAGCGGGAGCGTCCGGGGAGCTGTTTTTT | TRBJ2-2 | TRBV5-5 | TRBD2 | NA | 16
CASSGTREGETQYF | TGTGCCAGCAGTGGGACTAGAGAGGGAGAGACCCAGTACTTC | TRBJ2-5 | TRBV2 | TRBD2 | NA | 14
CASSLPASGNTQYF | TGTGCCAGCAGCTTACCCGCTTCCGGTAATACGCAGTATTTT | TRBJ2-3 | TRBV7-3 | NA | once | 14
CASRTGTTFQETQYF | TGTGCCAGTCGAACCGGGACAACATTCCAAGAGACCCAGTACTTC | TRBJ2-5 | TRBV19 | NA | NA | 15
CASSLEAEQYF | TGTGCCAGCAGTTTAGAGGCCGAGCAGTACTTC | TRBJ2-7 | TRBV27 | NA | few | 11
CASSPYNQGFSNQPQHF | TGTGCCAGCAGCCCTTATAATCAGGGATTTAGCAATCAGCCCCAGCATTTT | TRBJ1-5 | TRBV9 | NA | NA | 17
CAWSVRRGGDEKLFF | TGTGCCTGGAGTGTACGTAGAGGGGGCGATGAAAAACTGTTTTTT | TRBJ1-4 | TRBV30 | TRBD1 | NA | 15
CASSGAGGGQPQHF | TGTGCCAGCAGTGGGGCAGGGGGCGGTCAGCCCCAGCATTTT | TRBJ1-5 | TRBV2 | TRBD1 | NA | 14